This paragraph reports one TCR beta chain. Its specificity is unknown. The V gene end was trimmed by 4 bases and the J gene end by 6 bases; junction bases not matched to a gene: 5. The germline V gene has CDR1 SGHAT and CDR2 FQNNGV. CDR3 length: 14 residues. Generated by immunoSEQ multiplex PCR, the TCRdb table keeps only in-frame clones and is missing some. The sample has roughly 300,000 clones; about 88% are singletons. The treatment here: some 20 received Ad26.COV2.S at low or high dose, single or two shots; roughly five received placebo; per-sample allocation not given. Sampling took place 63 days after the first vaccine or placebo injection. An adult aged 18-55 years in Boston served as the donor. This record belongs to a study of Ad26.COV2.S vaccination and SARS-CoV-2 variants. As for the study in general: Ad26.COV2.S arm of COV1001 included the donor. General study points: Reported findings describe substantial breadth in spike-specific CD8+ and CD4+ T cell responses following vaccination. Spike-specific TCR breadth ran higher among vaccine recipients than placebo recipients.

The TCR sequence derives from a person between 18 and 59 years old who received the Ad26.COV2.S COVID-19 vaccine or a placebo. V and J are TRBV11-2 and TRBJ2-2; 7 bases line up with TRBD2. The specimen comprised peripheral blood, sampled in a trial of Ad26.COV2.S vaccine versus placebo. CDR3 region: CASSWGGSAGELFF. The CDR3 DNA is TGTGCCAGCAGCTGGGGGGGATCGGCCGGGGAGCTGTTTTTT.